This is a list of T cell receptor beta chains from one sample in a study of shared clonotypes between healthy human individuals. Using immunoSEQ multiplex PCR, the repertoire was profiled, and TCRdb retains in-frame clones only, with some absent. The repertoire holds around 2.1 million clones, with 85% to 95% as singletons. The material sequenced was naive CD8+ T cells from PBMCs. The receptor set was obtained from a man between 18 and 29 years old in good health. Some clones in this sample may be carry-over from other donors' samples. Each CDR3 is given with its conserved first and last residue. Fields, in order: J gene, clone size, D gene, V gene, CDR3 DNA, CDR3 protein. D genes are given only for firm matches. Clone sizes are given selectively: once, few, many, or a class where the clone is expanded.

J gene: TRBJ1-2
clone size: NA
D gene: NA
V gene: TRBV19
CDR3 DNA: TGTGCCAGTAGTATGGATCGGTGGGGCTACACCTTC
CDR3 protein: CASSMDRWGYTF

J gene: TRBJ2-2
clone size: NA
D gene: NA
V gene: TRBV6-1
CDR3 DNA: TGTGCCAGCAGTGAAGGGAAGGTTGGGGAGCTGTTTTTT
CDR3 protein: CASSEGKVGELFF

J gene: TRBJ2-1
clone size: NA
D gene: TRBD2
V gene: TRBV27
CDR3 DNA: TGTGCCAGCAGTTTAATCCTAGCGGGGAACAATGAGCAGTTCTTC
CDR3 protein: CASSLILAGNNEQFF

J gene: TRBJ2-7
clone size: NA
D gene: TRBD2
V gene: TRBV9
CDR3 DNA: TGTGCCAGCAGCGTTAGCGGGCTCAGGGACGAGCAGTACTTC
CDR3 protein: CASSVSGLRDEQYF

J gene: TRBJ1-6
clone size: NA
D gene: NA
V gene: TRBV28
CDR3 DNA: TGTGCCAGCAGTTTTCCTGAGGGCCTTCATTCACCCCTCCACTTT
CDR3 protein: CASSFPEGLHSPLHF

J gene: TRBJ1-1
clone size: NA
D gene: NA
V gene: TRBV9
CDR3 DNA: TGTGCCAGCAGCGTAGGGGGGCGCGAGTTGGCCACTGAAGCTTTCTTT
CDR3 protein: CASSVGGRELATEAFF

J gene: TRBJ2-1
clone size: NA
D gene: TRBD2
V gene: TRBV5-1
CDR3 DNA: TGCGCCACTAGGGGGGCCGGGAGGGCCTACAATGAGCAGTTCTTC
CDR3 protein: CATRGAGRAYNEQFF

J gene: TRBJ1-6
clone size: NA
D gene: NA
V gene: TRBV30
CDR3 DNA: TGTGCCTGGACGGGGGCGTGGGATAATTCACCCCTCCACTTT
CDR3 protein: CAWTGAWDNSPLHF

J gene: TRBJ1-5
clone size: NA
D gene: NA
V gene: TRBV30
CDR3 DNA: TGTGCCTGGAGTGCCCAGGGTTTATATCAGCCCCAGCATTTT
CDR3 protein: CAWSAQGLYQPQHF

J gene: TRBJ2-7
clone size: once
D gene: NA
V gene: TRBV7-4
CDR3 DNA: TGTGCCAGCAGCGGGTGGACTTTCCACGAGCAGTACTTC
CDR3 protein: CASSGWTFHEQYF

J gene: TRBJ2-1
clone size: NA
D gene: TRBD2
V gene: TRBV29-1
CDR3 DNA: TGCAGCGTTGCCGCGAATAGCGGGTATTACAATGAGCAGTTCTTC
CDR3 protein: CSVAANSGYYNEQFF

J gene: TRBJ2-1
clone size: NA
D gene: TRBD2
V gene: TRBV11-2
CDR3 DNA: TGTGCCAGCAGCTTAGCATCAACTAGCGGTTACAATGAGCAGTTCTTC
CDR3 protein: CASSLASTSGYNEQFF

J gene: TRBJ2-3
clone size: NA
D gene: NA
V gene: TRBV9
CDR3 DNA: TGTGCCAGCAGCCCATCCCCCAACACAGATACGCAGTATTTT
CDR3 protein: CASSPSPNTDTQYF

J gene: TRBJ2-3
clone size: NA
D gene: TRBD1
V gene: TRBV4-1
CDR3 DNA: TGCGCCAGCAGCCCTAGGGGAACACAGGGGGCTGCAGATACGCAGTATTTT
CDR3 protein: CASSPRGTQGAADTQYF

J gene: TRBJ2-7
clone size: NA
D gene: NA
V gene: TRBV27
CDR3 DNA: TGTGCCAGCAGTTTCGACGAAACCTACGAGCAGTACTTC
CDR3 protein: CASSFDETYEQYF

J gene: TRBJ2-7
clone size: NA
D gene: NA
V gene: TRBV4-3
CDR3 DNA: TGCGCCAGCAGCCAAAGCGCGGGACGGAACTCCTACGAGCAGTACTTC
CDR3 protein: CASSQSAGRNSYEQYF

J gene: TRBJ2-1
clone size: NA
D gene: NA
V gene: TRBV5-8
CDR3 DNA: TGTGCCAGCAGCTTCGGACCTTACAATGAGCAGTTCTTC
CDR3 protein: CASSFGPYNEQFF

J gene: TRBJ2-7
clone size: NA
D gene: TRBD2
V gene: TRBV19
CDR3 DNA: TGTGCCAGTAGATCTCCCGGGACTAGCGGTGACTACGAGCAGTACTTC
CDR3 protein: CASRSPGTSGDYEQYF

J gene: TRBJ2-4
clone size: NA
D gene: NA
V gene: TRBV27
CDR3 DNA: TGTGCCAGCAGGTATGGGACCGAATCTAACATTCAGTACTTC
CDR3 protein: CASRYGTESNIQYF

J gene: TRBJ2-5
clone size: NA
D gene: NA
V gene: TRBV9
CDR3 DNA: TGTGCCAGCAGCGTAGCAGAGGGGCTAGGAGAGACCCAGTACTTC
CDR3 protein: CASSVAEGLGETQYF

J gene: TRBJ1-2
clone size: NA
D gene: NA
V gene: TRBV4-2
CDR3 DNA: TGTGCCAGCCGTTCCAGGCAGGACCTTAACTATGGCTACACCTTC
CDR3 protein: CASRSRQDLNYGYTF

J gene: TRBJ2-7
clone size: NA
D gene: NA
V gene: TRBV27
CDR3 DNA: TGTGCCAGCAGTTGGGGACTCTCCTACGAGCAGTACTTC
CDR3 protein: CASSWGLSYEQYF

J gene: TRBJ2-1
clone size: NA
D gene: TRBD2
V gene: TRBV13
CDR3 DNA: TGTGCCAGCAGCTTAGAGTTTAGCGGGAACAATGAGCAGTTCTTC
CDR3 protein: CASSLEFSGNNEQFF

J gene: TRBJ2-1
clone size: NA
D gene: NA
V gene: TRBV29-1
CDR3 DNA: TGCAGCGTTGAAGATCTAAGCAACAATGAGCAGTTCTTC
CDR3 protein: CSVEDLSNNEQFF

J gene: TRBJ2-5
clone size: NA
D gene: NA
V gene: TRBV6-1
CDR3 DNA: TGTGCCAGCAGGGAACCCAGGGTAGCATGGGAGACCCAGTACTTC
CDR3 protein: CASREPRVAWETQYF

J gene: TRBJ2-7
clone size: NA
D gene: NA
V gene: TRBV6-1
CDR3 DNA: TGTGCCAGCAGAGACTACAGGGCTACCTACGAGCAGTACTTC
CDR3 protein: CASRDYRATYEQYF

J gene: TRBJ1-6
clone size: NA
D gene: TRBD1
V gene: TRBV11-2
CDR3 DNA: TGTGCCAGCAGCGCGGACAGGTACCGCTCACCCCTCCACTTT
CDR3 protein: CASSADRYRSPLHF